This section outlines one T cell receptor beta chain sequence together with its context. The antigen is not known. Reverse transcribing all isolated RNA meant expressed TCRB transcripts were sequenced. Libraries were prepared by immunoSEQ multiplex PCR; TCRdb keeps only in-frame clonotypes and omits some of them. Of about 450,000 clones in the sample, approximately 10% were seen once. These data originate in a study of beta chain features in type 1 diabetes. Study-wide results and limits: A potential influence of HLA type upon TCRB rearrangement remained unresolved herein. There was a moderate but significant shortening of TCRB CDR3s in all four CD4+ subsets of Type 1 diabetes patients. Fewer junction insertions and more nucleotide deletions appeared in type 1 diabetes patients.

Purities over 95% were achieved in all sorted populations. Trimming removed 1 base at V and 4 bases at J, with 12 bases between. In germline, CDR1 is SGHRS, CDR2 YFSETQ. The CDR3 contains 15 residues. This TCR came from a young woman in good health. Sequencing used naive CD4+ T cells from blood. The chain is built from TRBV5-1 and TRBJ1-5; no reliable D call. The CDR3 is CASSLTGGLNQPQHF. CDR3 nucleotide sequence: TGCGCCAGCAGCTTGACGGGCGGCCTAAATCAGCCCCAGCATTTT. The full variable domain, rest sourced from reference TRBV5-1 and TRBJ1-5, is KAGVTQTPRYLIKTRGQQVTLSCSPISGHRSVSWYQQTPGQGLQFLFEYFSETQRNKGNFPGRFSGRQFSNSRSEMNVSTLELGDSALYLCASSLTGGLNQPQHFGDGTRLSIL.